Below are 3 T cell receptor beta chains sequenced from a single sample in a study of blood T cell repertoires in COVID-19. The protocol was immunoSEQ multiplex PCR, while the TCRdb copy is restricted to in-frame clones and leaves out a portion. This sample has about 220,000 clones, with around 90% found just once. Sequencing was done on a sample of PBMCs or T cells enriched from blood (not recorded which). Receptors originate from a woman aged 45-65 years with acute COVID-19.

The CDR3 reads CASSEQGRQPQHF. The CDR3 DNA sequence: TGTGCCAGCAGCGAACAGGGGCGCCAGCCCCAGCATTTT. The J gene is TRBJ1-5, the V gene TRBV7-2; 7 nucleotides align to TRBD1. This CDR3 spans 13 amino acids. Germline loops: CDR1 SGHTA, CDR2 FQGNSA. V shed 5 bases, J shed 7 bases, and the junction held 5 bases outside the gene matches.

The DNA of the CDR3 is TGTGCCACCAGCAGAGGCAACAGGTACCACAATGAGCAGTTCTTC. Amino acid sequence: CATSRGNRYHNEQFF. The V gene is TRBV15, the J gene TRBJ2-1, with a tentative D call TRBD1 (5 bases). This CDR3 contains 15 residues. Germline CDR1 and CDR2: LNHNV and YYDKDF (reference sequence). V gave up 1 base and J gave up 5 bases, with 12 bases separating them. Combining the CDR3 with reference TRBV15 and TRBJ2-1 gives the whole variable domain DAMVIQNPRYQVTQFGKPVTLSCSQTLNHNVMYWYQQKSSQAPKLLFHYYDKDFNNEADTPDNFQSRRPNTSFCFLDIRSPGLGDTAMYLCATSRGNRYHNEQFFGPGTRLTVL.

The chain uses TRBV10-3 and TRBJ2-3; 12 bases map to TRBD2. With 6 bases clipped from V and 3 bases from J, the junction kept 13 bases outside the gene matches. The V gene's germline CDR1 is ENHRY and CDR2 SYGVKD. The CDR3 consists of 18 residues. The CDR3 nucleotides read TGTGCCATCAGGCCGGGCACGACTAGCGGGAGAAGTACAGATACGCAGTATTTT. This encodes CAIRPGTTSGRSTDTQYF.